The 20 T cell receptor beta chains given below trace back to one sample, sequenced in a study of Ad26.COV2.S vaccination and SARS-CoV-2 variants. Produced via immunoSEQ multiplex PCR; TCRdb's table is partial and in-frame only. This table has about 350,000 clones, roughly 89% appearing once. As to treatment: roughly 20 received Ad26.COV2.S at low or high dose, single or two shots; five or six received placebo; per-sample allocation not given. Sampling occurred on day 63 after the first vaccine or placebo injection. This sample comprised peripheral blood, obtained in a trial of Ad26.COV2.S vaccine versus placebo. The receptors were gathered from a person between 18 and 65 years old who received the Ad26.COV2.S COVID-19 vaccine or a placebo.

This chain connects TRBV23-1 to TRBJ2-7; D not resolved. TRBV23-1 is an ORF for which the function is uncertain. The V end was cut by 2 bases, the J end by 5 bases, with 10 bases between. The CDR3 runs 13 residues. This CDR3 reads CASSQPRPNEQYF. The CDR3 DNA is TGCGCCAGCAGTCAACCAAGGCCGAACGAGCAGTACTTC.

This chain joins TRBV7-2 and TRBJ1-3, with no clear D. Germline V gives CDR1 SGHTA, CDR2 FQGNSA. The germline V and J ends were trimmed by 5 bases and 3 bases, with 14 bases remaining between them. The CDR3 totals 15 residues. DNA for the CDR3: TGTGCCAGCAGCCAAGACGGACTGAATGGAAACACCATATATTTT. Translation: CASSQDGLNGNTIYF.

V and J are TRBV4-1 and TRBJ1-4; no firm D call. The CDR3 has 15 amino acids. In germline, CDR1 is MGHRA, CDR2 YSYEKL. With 0 bases removed from V and 4 bases from J, the gap between germline ends came to 9 bases. Here the CDR3 DNA reads TGCGCCAGCAGCCAAGACACGGGGAGTAATGAAAAACTGTTTTTT. Translating it yields CASSQDTGSNEKLFF.

J is TRBJ1-1 and V is TRBV4-2; tentatively, D is TRBD1 (6 bases). Trimming removed 0 bases at V and 8 bases at J, with 16 bases between. The CDR3 has 15 amino acids. The germline gives CDR1 LGHNA, CDR2 YNFKEQ. In DNA form, the CDR3 reads TGTGCCAGCAGCCAAGACCGGCTTCGGCAGGGGGAAGCTTTCTTT. Translation: CASSQDRLRQGEAFF.

The chain combines TRBV6-5 with TRBJ2-7, with TRBD1 matching over 10 bases. Germline V gene sequence: CDR1 MNHEY, CDR2 SVGAGI. This CDR3 is built from 15 residues. Losses at the gene ends were 6 bases for V and 2 bases for J; bases not matched to a gene: 7. The CDR3 bases are TGTGCCAGCAGGGTGGGGACAGGGGAGGCCTACGAGCAGTACTTC. As protein: CASRVGTGEAYEQYF.

The rearrangement links TRBV13 to TRBJ1-6; 7 nucleotides match TRBD1. The CDR3 spans 12 residues. Losses at the gene ends were 5 bases for V and 9 bases for J; bases not matched to a gene: 1. Germline lookup yields CDR1 PRHDT and CDR2 FYEKMQ (reference sequence). DNA for the CDR3: TGTGCCAGCAGCCCAGGGGGTTCACCCCTCCACTTT. This gives the protein CASSPGGSPLHF.

This rearrangement joins TRBV6-6 to TRBJ2-1; D gene uncertain. Germline values: CDR1 MNHNY, CDR2 SVGAGI (reference sequence). CDR3 length: 12 residues. Between the trimmed V and J ends, which lost 0 bases and 5 bases, there was a span of 2 bases. The CDR3 nucleotides are TGTGCCAGCAGTTACTCTGACAATGAGCAGTTCTTC. Amino acids: CASSYSDNEQFF.

The chain carries TRBV4-2 and TRBJ2-2; TRBD2 is a possible D gene (6 bases). The CDR3 has 14 residues. CDR1 LGHNA and CDR2 YNFKEQ come from the germline V gene. With 5 bases removed from V and 7 bases from J, the gap between germline ends came to 14 bases. The CDR3: CASSWASDGGELFF. In nucleotides, the CDR3 is TGTGCCAGCAGCTGGGCTAGCGATGGCGGGGAGCTGTTTTTT.

The genes are TRBV19 and TRBJ1-5; TRBD1 matches 7 bases. CDR1 is LNHDA, CDR2 SQIVND, per germline (reference sequence). The CDR3 has 16 amino acids. Trimming cost V 6 bases and J 0 bases; bases outside gene matches: 8. As DNA, the CDR3 is TGTGCCAGTAGGGACAGGAGGTTCTATAGCAATCAGCCCCAGCATTTT. It yields the protein CASRDRRFYSNQPQHF.

The CDR3 DNA reads TGTGCCAGCAGCGCACAGGGAGGGATGGGGACCGGGGAGCTGTTTTTT. As protein: CASSAQGGMGTGELFF. The rearrangement uses TRBV9 and TRBJ2-2; D might be TRBD2 (7 bases). CDR1 is SGDLS, CDR2 YYNGEE, per germline. There are 16 residues in the CDR3. V lost 3 bases, J lost 5 bases, and 17 bases lay in between.

The V call is TRBV2, the J call TRBJ1-4; 8 bases match TRBD1. CDR1 is SNHLY, CDR2 FYNNEI, per germline. The CDR3 covers 12 residues. V dropped 6 bases and J dropped 7; count of bases not matched to a gene: 1. The CDR3 region is CASRDRVEKLFF. For the CDR3, the DNA is TGTGCCAGCAGGGACAGGGTTGAAAAACTGTTTTTT. The full variable domain, completed using reference TRBV2 and TRBJ1-4, is EPEVTQTPSHQVTQMGQEVILRCVPISNHLYFYWYRQILGQKVEFLVSFYNNEISEKSEIFDDQFSVERPDGSNFTLKIRSTKLEDSAMYFCASRDRVEKLFFGSGTQLSVL.

V gene TRBV5-1 combines with J gene TRBJ1-2, with 7 bases fitting TRBD1. Trimming at V came to 4 bases and at J to 0 bases, leaving 6 bases not matched to a gene. The CDR3 has 15 residues. Per germline, CDR1 SGHRS and CDR2 YFSETQ. CDR3 DNA: TGCGCCAGCAGCATGGGACAGTCTCCTAACTATGGCTACACCTTC. Residues: CASSMGQSPNYGYTF.

CDR3 sequence: CASRDRLNTEAFF. CDR3 coding DNA: TGTGCCAGTAGGGACAGGTTGAACACTGAAGCTTTCTTT. The chain has TRBV19 and TRBJ1-1; 7 bases match TRBD1. The CDR3 sequence is 13 residues long. Germline CDR1 is LNHDA and CDR2 is SQIVND (reference sequence). V lost 6 bases, J lost 0 bases, and 1 base stayed unmatched. The complete variable domain, with remaining parts taken from reference TRBV19 and TRBJ1-1, reads DGGITQSPKYLFRKEGQNVTLSCEQNLNHDAMYWYRQDPGQGLRLIYYSQIVNDFQKGDIAEGYSVSREKKESFPLTVTSAQKNPTAFYLCASRDRLNTEAFFGQGTRLTVV.

This clone was recorded a few times. This chain links TRBV7-2 with TRBJ2-7; D unresolved. This CDR3 spans 14 amino acids. The V gene's germline CDR1 is SGHTA and CDR2 FQGNSA. V lost 5 bases and J lost 1, with 12 bases in between. CDR3 residues: CASSGEASSYEQYF. The CDR3 nucleotides are TGTGCCAGCAGCGGCGAAGCGTCTTCCTACGAGCAGTACTTC.

CDR3 in amino acids: CASREGTNEKLFF. Here the CDR3 DNA reads TGTGCCAGCAGGGAGGGTACTAATGAAAAACTGTTTTTT. V gene TRBV2 combines with J gene TRBJ1-4; no reliable D call. CDR1 and CDR2 (germline): SNHLY, FYNNEI. The CDR3 is 13 amino acids. The V gene lost 6 bases and the J gene lost 2 bases, with 7 bases spanning the gap.

The chain employs TRBV9 and TRBJ2-1; TRBD1 matches at 9 bases. V lost 2 bases to trimming and J lost 3 bases; unmatched junction nucleotides: 6. CDR1 and CDR2 from the germline V gene are SGDLS and YYNGEE. The CDR3 covers 16 residues. The CDR3 DNA follows: TGTGCCAGCAGCGTGGAGCCGGGACAGGGCTACAATGAGCAGTTCTTC. Its protein product is CASSVEPGQGYNEQFF.

The chain links TRBV5-6 to TRBJ2-7; tentative D call: TRBD1 (5 bases). From germline, CDR1 is SGHDT and CDR2 YYEEEE. The CDR3 runs to 14 residues. With 0 bases removed from V and 2 bases from J, the gap between germline ends came to 9 bases. CDR3 coding DNA: TGTGCCAGCAGCTTGGACAGGCGAACCTACGAGCAGTACTTC. The encoded protein is CASSLDRRTYEQYF.

The chain carries TRBV3-1 (or the pseudogene TRBV3-2) and TRBJ1-2; the D gene is possibly TRBD1 (6 bases). The V and J ends lost 0 bases and 0 bases respectively, with 14 bases between them. The CDR3 consists of 17 residues. Per the germline V gene, CDR1 is LGHDT and CDR2 is YNNKEL (reference sequence). CDR3 region: CASSQDGAGVTNYGYTF. In DNA form, the CDR3 reads TGTGCCAGCAGCCAAGATGGAGCAGGGGTTACTAACTATGGCTACACCTTC.

This clone was found a few times. For the CDR3, the DNA is TGTGCCAGTAGTGGACAGGCGATTACGAACCTTAATCAGCCCCAGCATTTT. Protein product: CASSGQAITNLNQPQHF. The chain carries TRBV19 and TRBJ1-5; TRBD1 aligns across 7 bases. From germline, CDR1 is LNHDA and CDR2 SQIVND (reference sequence). CDR3 length equals 17 residues. The V and J ends lost 5 bases and 4 bases, in that order; junction bases with no gene match: 14.

The gene calls are TRBV7-9 and TRBJ2-2; D call uncertain. The CDR3 length is 17 residues. CDR1 and CDR2 from the germline V gene are SEHNR and FQNEAQ (reference sequence). Trimming took 1 base from V and 0 from J, leaving 12 bases between them. The CDR3, as DNA: TGTGCCAGCAGCTTAGAGTACGGAACTACGAACACCGGGGAGCTGTTTTTT. It yields the protein CASSLEYGTTNTGELFF.